The 12 T cell receptor beta chains presented below share a single source sample, sequenced in a study of vaccination and CD4 T cells after COVID-19. Indicated treatment: roughly 10-day PBMC culture with coronavirus spike peptide pools or control peptides (ViraFEST assay). According to the study, CD4+ T cells from the unexposed donor were gathered ahead of the COVID-19 pandemic (2011-2018). Antigens of these TCRs are unknown. Oncomine TCR Beta short-read sequencing was applied to DNA from cultured CD4+ T cells. The template was genomic DNA from cultured CD4+ T cells. TCRdb re-analysed the PCR reads in MiXCR, keeping a single row per CDR3 protein. The sample records approximately 9,300 distinct CDR3 sequences, under 35% being singletons. The sequencing sample was made of CD4+ T cells from blood, cultured in vitro. The receptors were sampled from a human donor in good health.

This clonotype is deemed medium-sized. The rearrangement uses TRBV7-9 and TRBJ2-1; no clear D gene. This CDR3 has 12 amino acids. In germline, CDR1 is SEHNR, CDR2 FQNEAQ (reference sequence). V lost 6 bases, J lost 3 bases, and 6 bases lay in between. CDR3 sequence (DNA): TGTGCCAGCAGTTGGAACTACAATGAGCAGTTCTTC. The encoded protein is CASSWNYNEQFF.

This clonotype came up a few times. This chain connects TRBV7-2 to TRBJ2-3; 9 positions agree with TRBD2. This CDR3 has 16 amino acids. From germline, CDR1 is SGHTA and CDR2 FQGNSA. With 3 bases clipped from V and 0 bases from J, the junction kept 4 bases outside the gene matches. DNA for the CDR3: TGTGCCAGCAGCTTGGGACTAGCAGAGAGCACAGATACGCAGTATTTT. As protein: CASSLGLAESTDTQYF.

The rearrangement links TRBV28 to TRBJ1-1, with 9 bases identical to TRBD1. Trimming cost V 6 bases and J 2 bases; bases outside gene matches: 1. The CDR3 sequence is 13 residues long. Germline lookup yields CDR1 MDHEN and CDR2 SYDVKM. CDR3 sequence (DNA): TGTGCCAGCAGGGACAGGGGTAACACTGAAGCTTTCTTT. It translates to CASRDRGNTEAFF.

This chain joins TRBV20-1 and TRBJ2-2, with 8 positions matching TRBD2. The CDR3 runs 17 residues. CDR1 and CDR2 from the germline V gene are DFQATT and SNEGSKA (reference sequence). Losses at the gene ends were 4 bases for V and 2 bases for J; bases not matched to a gene: 12. CDR3 DNA: TGCAGTGCTACAGATTATCCGGGACTAGGTAACACCGGGGAGCTGTTTTTT. Protein sequence: CSATDYPGLGNTGELFF.

The chain combines TRBV6-2 or TRBV6-3 with TRBJ1-5, with D possibly matching TRBD1 (6 bases). The CDR3 loop spans 15 amino acids. The germline V gene has CDR1 MNHEY and CDR2 SVGEGT. V was shortened by 6 bases and J by 0 bases, with 12 bases between the two germline ends. This CDR3 reads CASRRDNYSNQPQHF. CDR3 sequence (DNA): TGTGCCAGCAGACGGGACAACTATAGCAATCAGCCCCAGCATTTT.

V is TRBV28 and J is TRBJ2-2, with unresolved D. There are 12 residues in the CDR3. Germline lookup yields CDR1 MDHEN and CDR2 SYDVKM. V was trimmed by 6 bases and J by 8 bases, leaving 10 bases between them. CDR3 in DNA: TGTGCCAGCAGCCTACTCACAGGGGAGCTGTTTTTT. Residues: CASSLLTGELFF.

The CDR3 here is CASSELLTQYF. The CDR3 nucleotides read TGTGCCAGCAGTGAATTACTGACCCAGTACTTC. The chain joins TRBV25-1 to TRBJ2-5; D remains ambiguous. From germline, CDR1 is MGHDK and CDR2 SYGVNS. Trimming removed 1 base at V and 7 bases at J, with 4 bases between. The CDR3 runs to 11 residues.

V is TRBV20-1 and J is TRBJ1-5; D gene ambiguous. The germline V gene has CDR1 DFQATT and CDR2 SNEGSKA (reference sequence). This CDR3 has 13 residues. Trimming pared 6 bases from V and 5 bases from J, leaving 14 bases between. Here the CDR3 reads CSAIDPRDQPQHF. CDR3 nucleotides: TGCAGTGCAATCGACCCAAGAGATCAGCCCCAGCATTTT.

This chain uses TRBV7-6 with TRBJ2-3; 7 bases map to TRBD2. The CDR3 has 15 amino acids. Germline CDR1 is SGHVS and CDR2 is FNYEAQ. The CDR3 spells CASGDSGFYTDTQYF. CDR3 bases: TGTGCAAGCGGGGATTCAGGTTTCTACACAGATACGCAGTATTTT. Supplemented by reference TRBV7-6 and TRBJ2-3, the full variable domain reads GAGVSQSPRYKVTKRGQDVALRCDPISGHVSLYWYRQALGQGPEFLTYFNYEAQQDKSGLPNDRFSAERPEGSISTLTIQRTEQRDSAMYRCASGDSGFYTDTQYFGPGTRLTVL.

This clonotype was seen more than once but under ten times. In DNA, the CDR3 is TGTGCCTGGAGGGGTCTCAGGGTGAACTATGGCTACACCTTC. Its translation: CAWRGLRVNYGYTF. This chain uses TRBV30 with TRBJ1-2; TRBD1 is a possible D gene (5 bases). Trimming took 3 bases from V and 2 from J, leaving 13 bases between them. This CDR3 spans 14 amino acids. Germline values: CDR1 GTSNPN, CDR2 SVGIG (reference sequence). Combining the CDR3 with reference TRBV30 and TRBJ1-2 gives the whole variable domain SQTIHQWPATLVQPVGSPLSLECTVEGTSNPNLYWYRQAAGRGLQLLFYSVGIGQISSEVPQNLSASRPQDRQFILSSKKLLLSDSGFYLCAWRGLRVNYGYTFGSGTRLTVV.

V is TRBV4-3 and J is TRBJ2-7; 8 nucleotides align to TRBD2. The germline V gene has CDR1 LGHNA and CDR2 YSLEER. The CDR3 extends over 16 amino acids. The ends lost 1 base at V and 2 bases at J; junction bases unmatched: 7. As DNA, the CDR3 is TGCGCCAGCAGCCAAGGGGCGGCGGGAGGTACCTACGAGCAGTACTTC. Translating gives CASSQGAAGGTYEQYF.

The genes are TRBV4-3 and TRBJ2-3; D unclear. From germline, CDR1 is LGHNA and CDR2 YSLEER. V lost 0 bases and J lost 2, with 6 bases in between. The length of the CDR3 is 14 residues. CDR3 in amino acids: CASSQDRSTDTQYF. In DNA, the CDR3 is TGCGCCAGCAGCCAAGATCGCTCCACAGATACGCAGTATTTT.